The clone carrying this T cell receptor beta chain was counted ten times or more. Its specificity is not known. This CDR3 region has 14 residues. V lost 1 base and J lost 3, with 7 bases in between. CDR1 and CDR2 (germline): SGHTA, FQGNSA. The data were taken from a study of T cell repertoires in cytomegalovirus infection. Study context: Both a matching HLA type and CMV infection were indicated by public TCR beta signatures. General study results and limits: Predominance within the ex vivo response was attributable to HLA-C-restricted CMV-specific TCR beta clonotypes.

TCRdb redid the calling of the reads with MiXCR, one entry per CDR3 protein. The sample gives 450,000 to 600,000 distinct CDR3 sequences, 10% to 12% of which show up once; 10% is in the top ten. This receptor was identified in a human donor in good health (CMV status not recorded). Some clones in this sample may be carry-over from other donors' samples. The sequencing input was PBMCs. V gene TRBV7-2 combines with J gene TRBJ1-5; D not certain. CDR3 bases: TGTGCCAGCAGCTTAGAAGGGCCCAATCAGCCCCAGCATTTT. It codes for CASSLEGPNQPQHF.